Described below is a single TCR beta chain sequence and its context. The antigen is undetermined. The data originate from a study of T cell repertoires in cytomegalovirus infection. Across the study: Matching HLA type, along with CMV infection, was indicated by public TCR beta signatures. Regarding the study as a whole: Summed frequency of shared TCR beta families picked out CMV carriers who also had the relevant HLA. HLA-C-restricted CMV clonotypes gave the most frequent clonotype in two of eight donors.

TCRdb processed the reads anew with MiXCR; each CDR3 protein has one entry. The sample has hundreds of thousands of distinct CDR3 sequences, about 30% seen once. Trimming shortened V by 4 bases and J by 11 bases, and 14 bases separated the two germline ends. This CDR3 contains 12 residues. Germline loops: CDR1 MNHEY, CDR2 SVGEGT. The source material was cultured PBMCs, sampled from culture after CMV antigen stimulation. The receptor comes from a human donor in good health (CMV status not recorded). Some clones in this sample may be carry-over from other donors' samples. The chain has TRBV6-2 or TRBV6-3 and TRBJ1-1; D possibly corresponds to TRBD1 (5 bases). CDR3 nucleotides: TGTGCCAGCAGTTCAGGGACGTTGTCGGCTTTCTTT. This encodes CASSSGTLSAFF.